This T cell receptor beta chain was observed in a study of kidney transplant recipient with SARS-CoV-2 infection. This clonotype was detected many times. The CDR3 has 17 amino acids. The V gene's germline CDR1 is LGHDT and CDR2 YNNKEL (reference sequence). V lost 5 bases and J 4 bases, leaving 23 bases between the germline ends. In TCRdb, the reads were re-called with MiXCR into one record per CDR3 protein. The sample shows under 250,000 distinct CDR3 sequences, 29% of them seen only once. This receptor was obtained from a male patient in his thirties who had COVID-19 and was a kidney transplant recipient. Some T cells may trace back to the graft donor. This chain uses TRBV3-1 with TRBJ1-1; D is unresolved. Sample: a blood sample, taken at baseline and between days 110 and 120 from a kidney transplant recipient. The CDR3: CASSDEPPISIRTEAFF. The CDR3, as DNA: TGTGCCAGCAGCGACGAGCCTCCCATTTCAATTCGCACTGAAGCTTTCTTT.